The next 12 T cell receptor beta chains were all read from a single sample in a study of CXCR3-negative and CXCR3-positive naive CD8 T cells. UMI-labeled 5' RACE yielded the TRB cDNA libraries. TCRdb reprocessed the 5' RACE reads and stores each CDR3 protein as one record, lacking DNA. This sample's clone table lists 45,000 or so distinct CDR3 sequences. Sequencing used memory CD8+ T cells from blood. Receptors originate from a human donor in good health. Some clones in this sample may be carry-over from other donors' samples.

The chain joins TRBV3-1 to TRBJ2-7; the D gene TCRdb calls, TRBD1, cannot be checked with no DNA. CDR3 size: 16 residues. The germline CDR1 and CDR2 sequences are LGHDT and YNNKEL (reference sequence). The CDR3 here is CASSQDPGRPSCEQYF.

V and J are TRBV29-1 and TRBJ2-2; TCRdb calls TRBD2, which cannot be checked without DNA. The CDR3 is made up of 16 amino acids. Germline loops: CDR1 SQVTM, CDR2 ANQGSEA. The CDR3 sequence: CSALSGGPTNTGELFF.

This sequence joins TRBV6-5 and TRBJ2-7; without DNA, the TCRdb call of TRBD1 cannot be checked. The CDR3 totals 14 residues. Looked up from germline, CDR1 is MNHEY and CDR2 is SVGAGI. The CDR3 here is CASSRTGRAYEQYF.

V usage is TRBV7-3 and J usage is TRBJ2-7; with no DNA, the TCRdb D assignment of TRBD2 cannot be verified. Germline CDR1 reads SGHTA; CDR2 reads FQGTGA. The CDR3 is 13 residues long. The CDR3 loop reads CASSLDFTYEQYF.

This sequence joins TRBV27 and TRBJ2-1; TCRdb's assignment of TRBD2 cannot be checked, as there is no DNA. This CDR3 spans 16 amino acids. The germline gives CDR1 MNHEY, CDR2 SMNVEV (reference sequence). The CDR3 reads CASSLSYGGGAYEQFF.

The rearrangement joins TRBV4-2 to TRBJ1-6. The CDR3 is made up of 15 amino acids. Germline V gene sequence: CDR1 LGHNA, CDR2 YNFKEQ. CDR3 in amino acids: CASSQDPAGGSPLHF.

The rearrangement joins TRBV25-1 to TRBJ2-7; TCRdb picks TRBD2, but there is no DNA to check that call. CDR1 is MGHDK and CDR2 is SYGVNS in the germline V gene. There are 18 residues in the CDR3. CDR3 protein: CASSEGASGGPVRYEQYF.

The chain joins TRBV5-1 to TRBJ2-5; TCRdb designates TRBD1, a call that cannot be tested without DNA. The V gene's germline CDR1 is SGHRS and CDR2 YFSETQ. This CDR3 has 14 residues. CDR3 sequence: CASSLGGGQETQYF.

The CDR3 region is CASSFSFENQETQYF. The chain couples TRBV12-3 or TRBV12-4 to TRBJ2-5. This CDR3 is 15 amino acids long.

The CDR3 loop reads CASSPGQGSTEAFF. This sequence joins TRBV7-9 and TRBJ1-1; TCRdb lists TRBD1, though no DNA is available to test this call. The CDR3 sequence is 14 residues long. Germline CDR1 is SEHNR and CDR2 is FQNEAQ (reference sequence).

The gene calls are TRBV10-3 and TRBJ2-1; the TCRdb D gene call, TRBD1, has no DNA to confirm it. Germline CDR1 reads ENHRY; CDR2 reads SYGVKD. This CDR3 spans 17 amino acids. CDR3 region: CAISERTGTGGDNEQFF.

The chain joins TRBV7-9 to TRBJ1-1. The CDR3 covers 20 residues. Germline V gene data show CDR1 as SEHNR and CDR2 as FQNEAQ (reference sequence). CDR3 residues: CASSYPPELGLELLNTEAFF.